This TCR beta chain is from a study of T cells after yellow fever vaccination. On the study more broadly: Libraries from low-cell-number fractions were prepared with the SMART-Seq v4 Ultra Low Input RNA kit. General study findings and limits: Some clonotypes, a small share, were shared between CD4 and CD8 compartments.

V dropped 7 bases and J dropped 8 bases, with 18 bases sitting between them. CDR1 SGHTA and CDR2 FQGNSA come from the germline V gene. The CDR3 is 14 amino acids. The authors made TCR cDNA by 5'RACE template switching, adding a universal primer site and UMIs. TCRdb re-called the 5' RACE reads through MiXCR, storing one row per CDR3 protein. Here the sample spans around 590,000 distinct CDR3 sequences, roughly an eighth being singletons. About this clonotype itself: The target antigen is unknown.

The chain is built from TRBV7-2 and TRBJ2-1; D ambiguous. Sample: PBMCs, taken on the day of the yellow fever booster vaccination. This TCR came from a man under 40 who received the YFV17D yellow fever vaccine. The CDR3 loop reads CASTLGPSRHEQFF. The CDR3 DNA reads as TGTGCCAGCACCCTAGGGCCCTCTAGGCATGAGCAGTTCTTC. Using reference TRBV7-2 and TRBJ2-1 for the parts outside the CDR3, the full variable domain is GAGVSQSPSNKVTEKGKDVELRCDPISGHTALYWYRQSLGQGLEFLIYFQGNSAPDKSGLPSDRFSAERTGGSVSTLTIQRTQQEDSAVYLCASTLGPSRHEQFFGPGTRLTVL.